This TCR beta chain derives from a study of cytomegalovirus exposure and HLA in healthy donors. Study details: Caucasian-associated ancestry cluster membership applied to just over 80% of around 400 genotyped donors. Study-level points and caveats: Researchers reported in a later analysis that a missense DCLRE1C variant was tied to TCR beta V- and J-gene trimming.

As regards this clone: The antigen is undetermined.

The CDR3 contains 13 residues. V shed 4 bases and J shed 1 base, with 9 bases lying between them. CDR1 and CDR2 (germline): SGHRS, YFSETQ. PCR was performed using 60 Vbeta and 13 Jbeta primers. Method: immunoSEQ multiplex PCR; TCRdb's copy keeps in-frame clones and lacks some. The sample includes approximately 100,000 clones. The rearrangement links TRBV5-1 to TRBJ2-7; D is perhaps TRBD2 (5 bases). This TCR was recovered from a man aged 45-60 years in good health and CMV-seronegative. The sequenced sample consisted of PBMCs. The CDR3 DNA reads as TGCGCCAGCAGCACCGGACTGTCCTACGAGCAGTACTTC. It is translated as CASSTGLSYEQYF.